This T cell receptor beta chain was captured in a study of technical replicates of blood from several donors. Measured with immunoSEQ multiplex PCR; TCRdb has only the in-frame clones, and not every one. Of around 100,000 clones in the sample, 95% to 96% were seen once. Trimming took 0 bases from V and 0 from J, leaving 7 bases between them. Germline assignment: CDR1 ENHRY and CDR2 SYGVKD. This CDR3 has 15 amino acids. This TCR was recovered from a human donor in good health. The genes are TRBV10-3 and TRBJ2-3; TRBD1 might be the D (5 bases). The sequenced sample consisted of T cells isolated from PBMCs. The CDR3 nucleotides read TGTGCCATCAGTGAGTCGGACATTAGCACAGATACGCAGTATTTT. It yields the protein CAISESDISTDTQYF.